The source of this TCR beta chain is a study of technical replicates of blood from a handful of donors. The V end lost 6 bases, the J end lost 0 bases, and 12 bases lay between the germline ends. Germline V gene lookup returns CDR1 MNHEY and CDR2 SVGAGI. The CDR3 consists of 14 residues. Some clones are missing from TCRdb's copy, which holds only in-frame ones; the method was immunoSEQ multiplex PCR. Of 40,000 to 60,000 clones in the sample, about 82% are singletons; the top ten hold 5.6%. Sequencing used PBMCs. The rearrangement links TRBV6-5 to TRBJ2-7; no reliable D call. The clonotype was recovered from a human donor in good health. Some clones in this sample may be carry-over from other donors' samples. CDR3 residues: CASRSSDSSYEQYF. The CDR3 DNA reads as TGTGCCAGCAGGTCGAGTGATAGCTCCTACGAGCAGTACTTC.